A single sample gave rise to the 4 T cell receptor beta chains below, sequenced in a study of identical twins. One entry per CDR3 protein results from TCRdb running MiXCR on the 5' RACE reads. The top ten hold roughly 1.8% of the sample, which has more than 650,000 distinct CDR3 sequences, roughly 6% seen once. Material: naive T cells sorted from blood. The receptors originated from a man aged 18 to 29 in good health.

The chain employs TRBV7-9 and TRBJ2-7; D gene ambiguous. Per germline, CDR1 SEHNR and CDR2 FQNEAQ (reference sequence). Trimming removed 1 base from V and 2 bases from J, with 12 bases in between. The CDR3 length is 15 residues. The CDR3 reads CASSLDKPLPYEQYF. The CDR3 DNA reads TGTGCCAGCAGCTTAGACAAGCCCCTTCCCTACGAGCAGTACTTC. Full variable domain (outside the CDR3, taken from reference TRBV7-9 and TRBJ2-7): DTGVSQNPRHKITKRGQNVTFRCDPISEHNRLYWYRQTLGQGPEFLTYFQNEAQLEKSRLLSDRFSAERPKGSFSTLEIQRTEQGDSAMYLCASSLDKPLPYEQYFGPGTRLTVT.

This clonotype was observed many times. The V call is TRBV29-1, the J call TRBJ2-1, with 10 bases matching TRBD2. V lost 4 bases and J lost 7; bases outside the gene matches: 7. Germline V lookup: CDR1 SQVTM, CDR2 ANQGSEA. The CDR3 has 14 amino acids. The CDR3 DNA reads TGCAGCGTTGTCGGGACTAGCGTCCTAAATGAGCAGTTCTTC. As protein: CSVVGTSVLNEQFF.

The chain recombines TRBV6-5 with TRBJ2-1, with 9 bases aligning to TRBD2. This CDR3 spans 15 amino acids. The V and J ends lost 2 bases and 5 bases, in that order; junction bases with no gene match: 4. Germline V gene sequence: CDR1 MNHEY, CDR2 SVGAGI. The CDR3 coding sequence is TGTGCCAGCAGTTACCTGCCTAGCGGGGACAATGAGCAGTTCTTC. This codes for CASSYLPSGDNEQFF.

The rearrangement joins TRBV5-1 to TRBJ2-5, with D tentatively TRBD1 or TRBD2 (5 bases each). The CDR3 spans 14 residues. Germline values: CDR1 SGHRS, CDR2 YFSETQ. V was shortened by 4 bases and J by 5 bases, with 15 bases between the two germline ends. The CDR3 here is CASSEGTTMETQYF. CDR3 DNA sequence: TGCGCCAGCAGCGAAGGGACCACCATGGAGACCCAGTACTTC.